Listed here is a single T cell receptor (beta chain). This receptor's antigen is unknown. Base qualities were left out, and no much larger clone turns up one base away. This sample also contains other DNA sequences that code for the same CDR3. The cohort comprised fewer than 750 healthy bone marrow donors. At the time of sampling, every cohort member was nominally healthy, though immune exposures that went unrecorded were likely present. The donor tested CMV seronegative and was one of the 352 seronegative cohort members. A peripheral blood sample was collected from each donor, and TCR beta sequencing was performed on peripheral blood mononuclear cells. The Qiagen DNeasy Blood Extraction Kit was used to extract genomic DNA from the blood cell samples. The data stem from a study of cytomegalovirus exposure and HLA in healthy donors (dated by TCRdb to the late 2010s). In terms of the full investigation: According to an earlier analysis of 550 to 750 of the donors, about 170 million T cells yielded 117 million unique TCR beta sequences and 276 Gb of sequence data. Approximately 310 gigabases of sequencing data and 70 million to 95 million unique TCR sequences made up an early release that covered approximately 620 HLA-typed donors. The genetic ancestry cluster associated with self-reported Caucasian donors included roughly four fifths of the 398 genotyped donors. The study was designed to test whether signatures of past pathogen exposure could be identified by cataloging public T cell receptors. Using immunosequencing, the study profiled T cell repertoires from fewer than 700 subjects and related those repertoires to cytomegalovirus serostatus. Along with the approximately 700-subject first cohort, a separate validation cohort of some 130 different subjects was used. High-throughput TCR immunosequencing, statistical association of individual TCRs with disease status, and machine learning were combined to predict cytomegalovirus infection status. A later analysis re-examined previously published TCR beta repertoires from about 670 donors and added high-resolution HLA genotyping to investigate patterns of TCR occurrence. Rather than using new phenotypic data, the later analysis identified candidate immune exposures from TCR beta sequences and from how often those sequences occurred across donors. In an earlier analysis of more than 550 of the donors, high-throughput TCR beta sequencing was used to judge whether each TCR beta V gene segment behaved as functional or pseudogenic. Alongside the repertoire data, information on donor age, sex, ethnicity and CMV serostatus was compiled. Genome-wide SNP genotypes for about 65% of the 666 donors were used in a later genetic analysis, which treated that subset as a discovery cohort. Every discovery cohort repertoire had been produced on one sequencing platform. Both class I and class II loci were covered by HLA typing, at four-digit resolution. The number of donors typed differed by locus, with 629-630 for A, B, C, DRB1 and DQB1, roughly 550 for DQA1, 606 for DPA1, and roughly 450 for DPB1. Because of strong linkage in the cohort, four to six DR-DQ haplotypes were treated as single units for association and clustering. Among about 400 genotyped donors of the cohort, an average of approximately 240,000 unique TCR beta nucleotide sequences was sequenced per donor, of which about 18% were non-productive.

The library was made by the immunoSEQ multiplex PCR assay. The multiplex PCR relied on a mix of 60 forward primers for TCR Vbeta segments and 13 reverse primers for TCR Jbeta segments. The CDR3 region of rearranged TCR beta genes was amplified from genomic DNA by a multiplex PCR assay. The amplified TCR beta libraries were sequenced on the Illumina HiSeq System as 87-base-pair reads. The study's processing was this. In a later analysis, 77 million or so unique TCR beta chains were counted across the approximately 620 repertoires, and around 11 million of these chains were shared by at least two donors. Raw reads were error-corrected and collapsed into unique sequences by a nearest-neighbor algorithm in which closely related sequences were merged to remove PCR and sequencing errors. To assign V, D and J gene segments, CDR3 sequences were aligned to IMGT reference sequences. Each retained sequence needed at least a six-nucleotide match to both a V gene segment and a J gene segment. A rearrangement counted as productive if the CDR3 had no stop codons and remained in frame with V and J, and every other rearrangement counted as non-productive. CDR3 was defined by IMGT convention, running from the second conserved V-encoded cysteine to the conserved J-encoded phenylalanine. The earlier analysis of about 640 of the donors excluded any sequence lacking an unambiguous match to a single V gene segment. An earlier analysis of approximately 590 of the donors called V segments functional above 56.7% productive rearrangements and segregating when the between-donor standard deviation exceeded 5%. A statistical classification framework was built for diagnosing cytomegalovirus status from the catalog of TCR beta chain sequences. In a later analysis, TCR nucleotide sequences were compared against IMGT/GENE-DB human TR gene sequences so that V and J genes could be assigned. In a later analysis, CDR3 sequences and most-parsimonious VDJ recombination scenarios were assigned using the TCRdist pipeline. In a later analysis, each TCR beta chain was defined by its CDR3 amino acid sequence together with its V-gene family, and reads lacking a unique V-gene family were excluded. As a way to deal with suspected cross-contamination and a sequencing artifact, a later analysis dropped over 550 nucleotide sequences that were highly shared and had low generation probability. In a later analysis, a clonal expansion index was calculated for each public chain from normalized within-repertoire ranks of inferred template counts. In a later analysis, generation probabilities were computed with a VDJ recombination model fitted to out-of-frame rearrangements, and the resulting probabilities were checked against IGoR. In a later analysis, TCR-TCR, TCR-HLA and TCR-CMV co-occurrence was scored with hypergeometric tests, and a repertoire-size bias correction was applied to TCR pairs. A later analysis estimated false discovery rates by permuting HLA or CMV assignments 20 times. A later analysis grouped co-occurring TCRs with DBSCAN, adding TCRdist sequence similarity when clustering within HLA-allele-positive subsets. For co-occurrence clustering, repertoires with fewer than 30,000 or more than 120,000 public chains were excluded, along with 4 to 6 repertoires with anomalous nucleotide sharing. TCRdb limited this immuneACCESS table to in-frame rearrangements with V and J called. A share of clones is missing; checked studies link under half to unresolved V genes, and the rest is unexplained. Clone size and the V and J calls come from that table; the DNA yielded D and trimming. This sample has around 170,000 clones in its table, and around four fifths of those were observed once. The ten largest clones take up approximately 0.8% of the sample.

General study outcomes and caveats: A further reported finding was that TCR beta sequences accurately predicted the HLA-A and HLA-B alleles for most subjects in the first cohort. An association between a missense DCLRE1C variant and V-gene and J-gene trimming of TCR beta chains was found in a later genetic analysis and replicated in an independent cohort. The authors suggested that the approach could potentially be extended to other disease states and immunological phenotypes. According to a later analysis, TCR association rates differed among HLA loci, with DRB1 alleles showing the most associated TCRs and HLA-C alleles showing the fewest. Most TCR sequences were observed very rarely across donors, whereas some public TCRs were present in many individuals. A later analysis reported that several top co-occurrence clusters appeared linked to parvovirus B19, influenza, CMV and Epstein-Barr virus. Because the 87-base-pair reads could not distinguish some IMGT-functional V segments, including TRBV6-2 and TRBV6-3, those segments were excluded. In a later analysis, HLA-associated TCR beta chains were found to be more clonally expanded and to have lower generation probabilities than equally common non-associated chains. When HLA alleles, especially DR and DQ, strongly co-occurred, TCR associations were difficult to assign to individual alleles. Correlated functional status among segregating V segments might be attributable to linkage disequilibrium, but an unknown experimental factor could not be ruled out. For the cohort, immune exposure information was limited to CMV serostatus. In vitro tests confirmed that a few of the cytomegalovirus-associated TCR beta chains recognize cytomegalovirus antigens. In a later analysis, 16,951 TCR beta sequences were associated with specific HLA alleles at a false discovery rate of 0.05. Because counts were too low, roughly 18 rarely observed V segments, including chromosome 9 orphons, were left out of the earlier analysis of some 640 of the donors. HLA typing was unavailable for some donors at each locus, so association tests used only the typed subset. In an earlier analysis of 587 of the donors, most TCR beta V segments appeared in productive rearrangements about 87% or about 30% of the time, broadly matching IMGT annotations. The study listed 164 TCR beta chains as associated with cytomegalovirus. This cohort had only TCR beta chains sequenced, and the lack of alpha or paired-chain data limited which features could be detected. In a later genetic analysis, fewer N-insertions in productive TCRs were reported among donors in an Asian-associated ancestry cluster than the approximately 710-donor mean. A later analysis found that most CMV-associated TCR beta chains appeared HLA-restricted, with HLA associations seemingly driven largely by CMV exposure. A group of highly shared sequence variants was considered likely to be a technical artifact of the sequencing pipeline. The presence/absence analyses assumed that sequencing depth was roughly uniform across donors, and that assumption may not be true. Cytomegalovirus status was reported to be diagnosed by the classifier with high specificity and sensitivity in both the original and validation cohorts.

Trimming removed 0 bases from V and 6 bases from J, leaving 7 bases between the germline ends. According to the germline V gene, CDR1 reads MNHEY and CDR2 reads SVGAGI. The CDR3 runs 13 amino acids, cysteine and phenylalanine included. Only the CDR3 DNA stays, 39 bases, in frame from base 1. The TCR sequence derives from a woman between 18 and 29 years old in good health and CMV-seronegative. The sequenced sample consisted of PBMCs. In this chain, TRBV6-5 is recombined with TRBJ2-3; the best D guess is TRBD2, with 5 bases matching. In nucleotides, the sequence is TGTGCCAGCAGTTACTCGAGGGCGGATACGCAGTATTTT. The translation is CASSYSRADTQYF.